The source of this TCR beta chain is a study of blood T cells in healthy people across ages. Study-wide results and caveats: The study found TCR beta diversity correlated strongly with naive T cell percentage. Age brought a roughly linear fall in TCR beta diversity measured per million T cells. Estimates of diversity drawn from one million T cells were considered underestimates.

RNA extraction gave at least 5 micrograms of total RNA per sample. With 6 bases clipped from V and 0 bases from J, the junction kept 4 bases outside the gene matches. Per the germline V gene, CDR1 is ENHRY and CDR2 is SYGVKD. CDR3 length equals 15 residues. In regard to this clonotype: Its antigen remains unknown.

Combining a sample-barcoded 5' primer with a J-beta primer mix, a second PCR ran for about 7 to 12 cycles. TCRdb itself ran the 5' RACE reads through MiXCR, one entry per CDR3 protein. The sample contains more than 1.4 million distinct CDR3 sequences, roughly 40% of which appear only once. The chain links TRBV10-3 to TRBJ1-5, with TRBD1 matching 8 bases. The receptor comes from a woman aged 18-29 years in good health. The sequenced sample consisted of blood. The CDR3 spells CAIRGQADSNQPQHF. CDR3 bases: TGTGCCATCAGGGGACAGGCCGATAGCAATCAGCCCCAGCATTTT.